This T cell receptor (beta chain) derives from a study of T-cell reconstitution after alpha-beta-depleted transplantation in children listed by TCRdb under 2016. For the study in its entirety: The study quantitatively tracked T-cell immune reconstitution after TCRalphabeta/CD19-depleted allogeneic hematopoietic cell transplantation in children using TCR repertoire profiling.

Inclusive of the bounding cysteine and phenylalanine, the CDR3 is 13 residues long. Just CDR3 DNA is preserved here, 39 bases in frame from base 1. Based on the germline V gene, the CDR1 and CDR2 sequences are MDHEN and SYDVKM. Between the V and J ends, shortened by 8 bases and 2 bases respectively, the junction contains 13 bases. This clonotype has ten or more counts. Its antigen is not yet known. There are no base qualities to consult, and no much larger clone falls within one base. The library relied on PCR. Data came from an Illumina HiSeq 2500. Molecular barcoding was employed in the preparation of TCR libraries, with unique molecular identifiers being used to normalize TCRbeta repertoire quantification. The public reads were reanalyzed by TCRdb: fastp trimming at Q25, MiXCR alignment, in-frame beta chains only. Every entry covers one CDR3 protein and lists the most common genes and DNA from its rows. This sample holds 150,000 to 250,000 distinct CDR3 sequences; roughly 15% were observed only once. Around 13% of the sample lies in the top ten.

The chain is assembled from TRBV28 and TRBJ2-7; 5 matching bases give a weak D call of TRBD2. The receptor was isolated from a human donor who donated a stem cell graft to a child with acute lymphoblastic leukemia. The specimen was PBMCs from the stem cell graft donor, collected from the stem cell graft. The bases read TGTGCCAGCGACCGAGGGCAGACCTACGAGCAGTACTTC. This translates into CASDRGQTYEQYF.